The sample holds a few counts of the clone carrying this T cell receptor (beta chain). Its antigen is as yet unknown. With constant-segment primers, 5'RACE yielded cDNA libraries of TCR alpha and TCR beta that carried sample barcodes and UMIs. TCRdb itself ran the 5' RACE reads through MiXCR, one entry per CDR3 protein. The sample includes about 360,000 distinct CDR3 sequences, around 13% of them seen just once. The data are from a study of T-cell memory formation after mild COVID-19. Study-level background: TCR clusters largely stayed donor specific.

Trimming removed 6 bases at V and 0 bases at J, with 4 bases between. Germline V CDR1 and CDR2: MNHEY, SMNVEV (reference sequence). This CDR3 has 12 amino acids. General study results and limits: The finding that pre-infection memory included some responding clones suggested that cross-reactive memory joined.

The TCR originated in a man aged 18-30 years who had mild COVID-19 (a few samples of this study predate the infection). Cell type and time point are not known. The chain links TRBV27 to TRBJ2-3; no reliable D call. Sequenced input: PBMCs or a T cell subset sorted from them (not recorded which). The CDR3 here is CASRTSTDTQYF. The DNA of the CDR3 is TGTGCCAGCAGGACTAGCACAGATACGCAGTATTTT.